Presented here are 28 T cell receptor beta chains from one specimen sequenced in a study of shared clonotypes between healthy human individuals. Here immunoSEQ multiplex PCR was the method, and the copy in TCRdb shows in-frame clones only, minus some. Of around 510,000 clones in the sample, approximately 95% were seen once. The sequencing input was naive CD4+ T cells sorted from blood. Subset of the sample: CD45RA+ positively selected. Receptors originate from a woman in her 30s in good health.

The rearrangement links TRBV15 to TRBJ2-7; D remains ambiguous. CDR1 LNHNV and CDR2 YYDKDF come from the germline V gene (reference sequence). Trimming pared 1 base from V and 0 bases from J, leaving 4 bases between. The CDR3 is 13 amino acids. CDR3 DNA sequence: TGTGCCACCAGCAGAGGCTCCTCCTACGAGCAGTACTTC. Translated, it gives CATSRGSSYEQYF.

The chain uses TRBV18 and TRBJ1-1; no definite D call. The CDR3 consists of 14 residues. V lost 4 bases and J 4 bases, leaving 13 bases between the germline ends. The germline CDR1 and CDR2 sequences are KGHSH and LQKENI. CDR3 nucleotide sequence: TGTGCCAGCTCACGGAGGGAGGGTGTCACTGAAGCTTTCTTT. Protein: CASSRREGVTEAFF.

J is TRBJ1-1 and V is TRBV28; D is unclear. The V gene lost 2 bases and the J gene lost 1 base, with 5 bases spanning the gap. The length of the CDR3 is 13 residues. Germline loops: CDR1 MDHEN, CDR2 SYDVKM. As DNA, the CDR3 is TGTGCCAGCAGTTTACCGGGGAACACTGAAGCTTTCTTT. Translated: CASSLPGNTEAFF.

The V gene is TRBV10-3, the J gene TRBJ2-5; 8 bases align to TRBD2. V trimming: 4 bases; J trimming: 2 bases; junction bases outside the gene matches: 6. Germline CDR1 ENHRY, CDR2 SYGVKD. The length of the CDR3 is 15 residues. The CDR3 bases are TGTGCCATCAGTGGCCCGGTAGCGGGACAAGAGACCCAGTACTTC. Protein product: CAISGPVAGQETQYF.

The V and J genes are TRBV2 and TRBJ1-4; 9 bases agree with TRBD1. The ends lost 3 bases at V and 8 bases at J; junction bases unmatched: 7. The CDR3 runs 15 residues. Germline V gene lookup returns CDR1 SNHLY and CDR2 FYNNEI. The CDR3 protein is CASSDRGQGGEKLFF. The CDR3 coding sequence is TGTGCCAGCAGTGACAGGGGACAGGGAGGGGAAAAACTGTTTTTT.

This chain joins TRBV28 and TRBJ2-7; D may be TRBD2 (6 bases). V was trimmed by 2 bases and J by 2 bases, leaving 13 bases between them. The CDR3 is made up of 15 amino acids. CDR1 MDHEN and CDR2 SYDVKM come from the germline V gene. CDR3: CASSLVASVTYEQYF. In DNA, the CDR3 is TGTGCCAGCAGTTTAGTGGCTAGCGTTACCTACGAGCAGTACTTC.

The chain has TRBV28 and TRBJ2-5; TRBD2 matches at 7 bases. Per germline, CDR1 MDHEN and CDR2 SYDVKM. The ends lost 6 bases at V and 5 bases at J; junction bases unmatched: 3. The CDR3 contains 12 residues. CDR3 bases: TGTGCCAGCAGACCCGGGAGGGAGACCCAGTACTTC. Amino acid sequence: CASRPGRETQYF.

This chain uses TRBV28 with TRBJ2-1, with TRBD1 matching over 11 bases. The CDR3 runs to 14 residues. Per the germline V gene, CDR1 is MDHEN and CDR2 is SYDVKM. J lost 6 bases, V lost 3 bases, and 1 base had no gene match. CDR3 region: CASSFGTGGNEQFF. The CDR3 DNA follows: TGTGCCAGCAGTTTCGGGACAGGGGGCAATGAGCAGTTCTTC.

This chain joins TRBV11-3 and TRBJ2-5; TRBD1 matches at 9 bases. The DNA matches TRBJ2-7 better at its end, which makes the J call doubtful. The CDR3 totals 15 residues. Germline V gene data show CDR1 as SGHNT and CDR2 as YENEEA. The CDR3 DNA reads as TGTGCCAGCAGCTTAATCGGGACAGGGATTTACGAGCAGTACTTC. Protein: CASSLIGTGIYEQYF.

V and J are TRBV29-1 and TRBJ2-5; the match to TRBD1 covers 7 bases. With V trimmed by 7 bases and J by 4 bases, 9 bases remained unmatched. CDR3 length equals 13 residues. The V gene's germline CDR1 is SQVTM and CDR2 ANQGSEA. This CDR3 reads CSATWTGRETQYF. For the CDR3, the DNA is TGCAGCGCGACCTGGACAGGAAGAGAGACCCAGTACTTC. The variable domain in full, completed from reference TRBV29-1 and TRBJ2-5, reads SAVISQKPSRDICQRGTSLTIQCQVDSQVTMMFWYRQQPGQSLTLIATANQGSEATYESGFVIDKFPISRPNLTFSTLTVSNMSPEDSSIYLCSATWTGRETQYFGPGTRLLVL.

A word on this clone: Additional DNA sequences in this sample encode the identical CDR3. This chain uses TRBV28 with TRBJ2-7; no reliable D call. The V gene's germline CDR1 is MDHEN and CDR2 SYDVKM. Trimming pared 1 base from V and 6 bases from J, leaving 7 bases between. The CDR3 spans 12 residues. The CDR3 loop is CASSLSPGEQYF. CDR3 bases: TGTGCCAGCAGTTTATCCCCAGGCGAGCAGTACTTC.

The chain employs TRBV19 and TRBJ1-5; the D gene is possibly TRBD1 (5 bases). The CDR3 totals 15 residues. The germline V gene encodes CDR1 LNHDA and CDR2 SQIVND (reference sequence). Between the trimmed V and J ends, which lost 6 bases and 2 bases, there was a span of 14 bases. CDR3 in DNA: TGTGCCAGTAGCCCTTTGGGGGGGGGCAATCAGCCCCAGCATTTT. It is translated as CASSPLGGGNQPQHF.

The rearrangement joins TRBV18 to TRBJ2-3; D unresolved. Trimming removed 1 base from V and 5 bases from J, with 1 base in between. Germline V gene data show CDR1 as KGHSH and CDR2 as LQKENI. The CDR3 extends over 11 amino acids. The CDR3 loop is CASSPQDTQYF. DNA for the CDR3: TGTGCCAGCTCACCACAAGATACGCAGTATTTT.

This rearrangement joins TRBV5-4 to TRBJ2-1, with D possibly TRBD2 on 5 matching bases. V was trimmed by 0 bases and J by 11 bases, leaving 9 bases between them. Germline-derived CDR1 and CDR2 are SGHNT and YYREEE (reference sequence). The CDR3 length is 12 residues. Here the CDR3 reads CASSLAGLQQFF. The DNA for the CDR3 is TGTGCCAGCAGCTTGGCCGGACTCCAGCAGTTCTTC.

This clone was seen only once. The CDR3 nucleotides are TGTGCCAGCAGCTTAGATAGCGGGTACAACTCCTACGAGCAGTACTTC. This codes for CASSLDSGYNSYEQYF. V and J are TRBV7-8 and TRBJ2-7; TRBD2 aligns across 7 bases. The CDR3 totals 16 residues. V lost 1 base to trimming and J lost 0 bases; unmatched junction nucleotides: 6. Looked up from germline, CDR1 is SGHVS and CDR2 is FQNEAQ. Filled out from reference TRBV7-8 and TRBJ2-7, the complete variable domain reads GAGVSQSPRYKVAKRGQDVALRCDPISGHVSLFWYQQALGQGPEFLTYFQNEAQLDKSGLPSDRFFAERPEGSVSTLKIQRTQQEDSAVYLCASSLDSGYNSYEQYFGPGTRLTVT.

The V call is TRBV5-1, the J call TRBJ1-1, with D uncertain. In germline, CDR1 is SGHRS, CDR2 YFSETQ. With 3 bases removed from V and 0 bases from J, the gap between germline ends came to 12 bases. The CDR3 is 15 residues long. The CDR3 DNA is TGCGCCAGCAGCTGGACGGGCCATATGAACACTGAAGCTTTCTTT. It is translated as CASSWTGHMNTEAFF. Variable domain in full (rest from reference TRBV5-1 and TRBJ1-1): KAGVTQTPRYLIKTRGQQVTLSCSPISGHRSVSWYQQTPGQGLQFLFEYFSETQRNKGNFPGRFSGRQFSNSRSEMNVSTLELGDSALYLCASSWTGHMNTEAFFGQGTRLTVV.

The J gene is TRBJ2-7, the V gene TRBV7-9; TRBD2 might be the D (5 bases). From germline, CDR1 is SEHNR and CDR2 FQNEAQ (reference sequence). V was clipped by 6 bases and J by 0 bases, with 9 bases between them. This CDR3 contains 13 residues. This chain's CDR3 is CASRGAVSYEQYF. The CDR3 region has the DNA TGTGCCAGCAGGGGAGCCGTCTCCTACGAGCAGTACTTC.

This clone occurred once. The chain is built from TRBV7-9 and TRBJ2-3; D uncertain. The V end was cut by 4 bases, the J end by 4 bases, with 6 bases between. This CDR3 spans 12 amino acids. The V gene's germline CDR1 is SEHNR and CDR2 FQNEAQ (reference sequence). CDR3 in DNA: TGTGCCAGCAGCTGGCCCCCAGATACGCAGTATTTT. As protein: CASSWPPDTQYF.

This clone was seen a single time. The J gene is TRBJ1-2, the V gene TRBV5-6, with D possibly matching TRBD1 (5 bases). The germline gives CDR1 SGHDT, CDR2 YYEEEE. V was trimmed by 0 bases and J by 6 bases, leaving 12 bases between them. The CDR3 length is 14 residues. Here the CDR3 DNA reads TGTGCCAGCAGCTTGGTGCCAGGGTCCGATGGCTACACCTTC. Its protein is CASSLVPGSDGYTF.

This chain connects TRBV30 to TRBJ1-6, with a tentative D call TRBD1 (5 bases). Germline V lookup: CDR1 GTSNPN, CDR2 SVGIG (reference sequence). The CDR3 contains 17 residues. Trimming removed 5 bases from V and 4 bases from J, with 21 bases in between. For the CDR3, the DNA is TGTGCCTGGGACAGAGGAAAATTAACAGCGTATAATTCACCCCTCCACTTT. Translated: CAWDRGKLTAYNSPLHF.

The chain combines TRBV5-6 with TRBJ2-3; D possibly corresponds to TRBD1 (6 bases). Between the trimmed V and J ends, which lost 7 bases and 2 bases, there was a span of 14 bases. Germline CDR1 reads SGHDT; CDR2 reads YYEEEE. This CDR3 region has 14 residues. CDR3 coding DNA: TGTGCCAGCGGCCTGACAGGAGACACAGATACGCAGTATTTT. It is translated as CASGLTGDTDTQYF.

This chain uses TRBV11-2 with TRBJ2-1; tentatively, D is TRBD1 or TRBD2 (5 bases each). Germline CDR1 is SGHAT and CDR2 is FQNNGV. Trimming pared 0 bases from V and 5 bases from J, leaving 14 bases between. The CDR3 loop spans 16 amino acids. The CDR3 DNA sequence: TGTGCCAGCAGCTTAGATCGCACCGGGACCCACAATGAGCAGTTCTTC. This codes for CASSLDRTGTHNEQFF.

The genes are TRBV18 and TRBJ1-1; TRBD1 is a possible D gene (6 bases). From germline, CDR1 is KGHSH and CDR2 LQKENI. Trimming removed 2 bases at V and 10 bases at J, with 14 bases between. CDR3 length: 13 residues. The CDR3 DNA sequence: TGTGCCAGCTCACCAACGTTCGCCAGGGGAGCTTTCTTT. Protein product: CASSPTFARGAFF. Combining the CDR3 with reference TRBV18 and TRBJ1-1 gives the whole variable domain NAGVMQNPRHLVRRRGQEARLRCSPMKGHSHVYWYRQLPEEGLKFMVYLQKENIIDESGMPKERFSAEFPKEGPSILRIQQVVRGDSAAYFCASSPTFARGAFFGQGTRLTVV.

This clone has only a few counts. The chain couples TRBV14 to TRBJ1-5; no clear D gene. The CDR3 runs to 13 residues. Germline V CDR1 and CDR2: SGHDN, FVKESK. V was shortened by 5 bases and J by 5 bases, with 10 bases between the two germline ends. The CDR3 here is CASSSTTDQPQHF. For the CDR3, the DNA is TGTGCCAGCAGCTCCACAACGGATCAGCCCCAGCATTTT. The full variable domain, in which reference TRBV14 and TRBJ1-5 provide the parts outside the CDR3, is EAGVTQFPSHSVIEKGQTVTLRCDPISGHDNLYWYRRVMGKEIKFLLHFVKESKQDESGMPNNRFLAERTGGTYSTLKVQPAELEDSGVYFCASSSTTDQPQHFGDGTRLSIL.

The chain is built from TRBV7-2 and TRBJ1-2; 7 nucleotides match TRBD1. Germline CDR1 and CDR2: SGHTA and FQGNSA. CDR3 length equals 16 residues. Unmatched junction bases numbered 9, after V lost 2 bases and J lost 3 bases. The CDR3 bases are TGTGCCAGCAGCTTATATGAGGGGGCTACTTACTATGGCTACACCTTC. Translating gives CASSLYEGATYYGYTF.

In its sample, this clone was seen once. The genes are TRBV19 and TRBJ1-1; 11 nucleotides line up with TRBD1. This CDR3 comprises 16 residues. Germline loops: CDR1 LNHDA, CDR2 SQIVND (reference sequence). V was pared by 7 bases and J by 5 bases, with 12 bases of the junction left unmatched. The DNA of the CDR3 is TGTGCCAGTACCCTACTACCGGACAGGGGGCGAACTGAAGCTTTCTTT. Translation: CASTLLPDRGRTEAFF. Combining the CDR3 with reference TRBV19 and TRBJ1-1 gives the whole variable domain DGGITQSPKYLFRKEGQNVTLSCEQNLNHDAMYWYRQDPGQGLRLIYYSQIVNDFQKGDIAEGYSVSREKKESFPLTVTSAQKNPTAFYLCASTLLPDRGRTEAFFGQGTRLTVV.

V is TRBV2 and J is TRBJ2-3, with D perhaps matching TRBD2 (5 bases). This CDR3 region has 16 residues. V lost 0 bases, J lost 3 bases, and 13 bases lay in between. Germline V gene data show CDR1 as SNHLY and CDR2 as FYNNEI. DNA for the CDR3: TGTGCCAGCAGTGAAGCGCTGAGAGGGATTACAGATACGCAGTATTTT. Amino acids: CASSEALRGITDTQYF.

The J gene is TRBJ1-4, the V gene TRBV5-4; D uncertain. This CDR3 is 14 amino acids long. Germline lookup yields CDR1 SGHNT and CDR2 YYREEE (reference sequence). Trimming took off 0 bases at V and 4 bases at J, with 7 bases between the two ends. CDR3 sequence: CASSLGSDNEKLFF. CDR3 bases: TGTGCCAGCAGCTTGGGGTCCGATAATGAAAAACTGTTTTTT.